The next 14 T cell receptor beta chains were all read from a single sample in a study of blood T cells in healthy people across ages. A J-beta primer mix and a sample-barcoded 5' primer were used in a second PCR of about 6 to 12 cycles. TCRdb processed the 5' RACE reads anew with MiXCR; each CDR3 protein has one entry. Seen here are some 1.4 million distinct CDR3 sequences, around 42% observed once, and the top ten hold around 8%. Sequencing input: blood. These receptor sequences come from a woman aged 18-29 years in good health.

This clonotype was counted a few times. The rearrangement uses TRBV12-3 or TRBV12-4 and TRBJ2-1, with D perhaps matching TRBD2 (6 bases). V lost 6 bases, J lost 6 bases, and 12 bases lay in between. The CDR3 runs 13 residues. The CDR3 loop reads CASRFRGINEQFF. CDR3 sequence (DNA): TGTGCCAGCAGATTCCGGGGGATCAATGAGCAGTTCTTC.

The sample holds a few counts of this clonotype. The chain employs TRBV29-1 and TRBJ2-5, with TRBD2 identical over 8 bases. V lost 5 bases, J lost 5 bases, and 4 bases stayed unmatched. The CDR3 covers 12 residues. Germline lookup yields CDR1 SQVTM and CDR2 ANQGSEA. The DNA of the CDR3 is TGCAGCGTTCGGGAGGGTGGGGAGACCCAGTACTTC. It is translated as CSVREGGETQYF.

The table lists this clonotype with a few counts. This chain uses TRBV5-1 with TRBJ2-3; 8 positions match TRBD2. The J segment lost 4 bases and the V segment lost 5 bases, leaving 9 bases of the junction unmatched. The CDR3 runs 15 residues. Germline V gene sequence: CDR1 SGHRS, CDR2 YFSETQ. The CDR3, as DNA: TGCGCCAGCAGTTACGGGGGGGCCAGTGCAGATACGCAGTATTTT. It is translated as CASSYGGASADTQYF.

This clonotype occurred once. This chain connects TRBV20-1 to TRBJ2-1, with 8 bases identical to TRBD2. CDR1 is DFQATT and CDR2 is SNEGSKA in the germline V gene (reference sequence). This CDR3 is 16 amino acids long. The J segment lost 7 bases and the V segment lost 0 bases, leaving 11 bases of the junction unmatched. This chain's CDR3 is CSARDPQAGDWNEQFF. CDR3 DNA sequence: TGCAGTGCTAGAGATCCACAAGCGGGAGATTGGAATGAGCAGTTCTTC.

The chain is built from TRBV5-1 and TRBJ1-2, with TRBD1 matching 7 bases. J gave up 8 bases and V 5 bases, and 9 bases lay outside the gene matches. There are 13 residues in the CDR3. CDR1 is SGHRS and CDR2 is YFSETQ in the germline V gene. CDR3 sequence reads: CASRQGYGEGYTF. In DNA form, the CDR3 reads TGCGCCAGCAGACAGGGGTACGGGGAAGGCTACACCTTC.

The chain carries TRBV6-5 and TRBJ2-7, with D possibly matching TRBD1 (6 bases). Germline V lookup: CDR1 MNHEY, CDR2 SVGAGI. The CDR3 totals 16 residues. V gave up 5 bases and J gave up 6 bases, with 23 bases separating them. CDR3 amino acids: CASSNRRRAGGSEQYF. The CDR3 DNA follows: TGTGCCAGCAGTAACCGACGACGGGCTGGGGGCTCCGAGCAGTACTTC.

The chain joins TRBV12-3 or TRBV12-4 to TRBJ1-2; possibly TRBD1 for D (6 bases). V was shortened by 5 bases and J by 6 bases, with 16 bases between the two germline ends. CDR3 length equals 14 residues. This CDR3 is CASSPEGGADGYTF. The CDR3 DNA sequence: TGTGCCAGCAGTCCCGAGGGGGGGGCTGATGGCTACACCTTC.

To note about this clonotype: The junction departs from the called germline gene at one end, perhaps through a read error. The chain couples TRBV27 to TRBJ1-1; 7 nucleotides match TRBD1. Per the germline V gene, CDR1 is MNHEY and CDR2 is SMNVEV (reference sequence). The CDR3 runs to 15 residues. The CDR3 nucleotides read TGTGCCGGCAGGGTAGACAGGGAGAAAGGCACTGAAGCTTTCTTT. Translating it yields CAGRVDREKGTEAFF.

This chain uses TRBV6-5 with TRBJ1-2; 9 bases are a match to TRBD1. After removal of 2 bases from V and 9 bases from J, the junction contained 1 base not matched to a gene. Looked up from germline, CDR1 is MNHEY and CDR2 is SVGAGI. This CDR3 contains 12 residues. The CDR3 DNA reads TGTGCCAGCAGTTACGGACAGGGGAGCTACACCTTC. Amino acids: CASSYGQGSYTF.

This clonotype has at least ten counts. The CDR3 loop is CASSAGFSTYNEQFF. In DNA form, the CDR3 reads TGTGCCAGCAGCGCCGGGTTCAGTACCTACAATGAGCAGTTCTTC. V and J are TRBV12-3 or TRBV12-4 and TRBJ2-1; D is unclear. V was cut by 6 bases and J by 2 bases, with 14 bases left in between. This CDR3 comprises 15 residues.

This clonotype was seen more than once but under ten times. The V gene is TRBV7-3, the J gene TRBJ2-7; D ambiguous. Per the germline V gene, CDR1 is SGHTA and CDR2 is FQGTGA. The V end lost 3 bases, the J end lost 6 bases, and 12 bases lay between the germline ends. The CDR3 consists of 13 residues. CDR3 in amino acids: CASSLNPTSEQYF. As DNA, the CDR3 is TGTGCCAGCAGCTTGAACCCTACCTCCGAGCAGTACTTC.

CDR3 loop: CASSRPGQGARDGYTF. DNA of the CDR3: TGCGCCAGCAGCCGACCGGGACAGGGGGCTCGTGACGGCTACACCTTC. The V gene is TRBV4-1, the J gene TRBJ1-2; 12 nucleotides line up with TRBD1. Trimming cost V 4 bases and J 8 bases; bases outside gene matches: 11. The CDR3 has 16 amino acids. CDR1 MGHRA and CDR2 YSYEKL come from the germline V gene.

CDR3 coding DNA: TGTGCCAGCAGCCAAGGGGGACAGCTCAATCAGCCCCAGCATTTT. Translating it yields CASSQGGQLNQPQHF. V is TRBV3-1 and J is TRBJ1-5; 7 bases fit TRBD1. In germline, CDR1 is LGHDT, CDR2 YNNKEL (reference sequence). The CDR3 is made up of 15 amino acids. V was clipped by 1 base and J by 3 bases; unmatched bases: 3.

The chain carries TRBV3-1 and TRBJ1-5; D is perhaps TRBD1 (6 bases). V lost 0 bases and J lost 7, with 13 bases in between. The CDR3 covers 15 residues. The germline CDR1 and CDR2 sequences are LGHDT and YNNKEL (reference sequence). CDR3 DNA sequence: TGTGCCAGCAGCCAAGATGCGGGCAGGGGACAGCCCCAGCATTTT. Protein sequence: CASSQDAGRGQPQHF.